One sample yielded the 7 T cell receptor beta chains listed below, sequenced in a study of shared clonotypes between healthy human individuals. Naive CD8 cells were CD45RO-negative, positively selected for CCR7, excluding terminally differentiated effector memory CD45RA+ cells. TCRdb keeps only in-frame clones here, not all; method: immunoSEQ multiplex PCR. The sample records some 2,000,000 clones, approximately 94% being singletons. Sequencing was carried out using naive CD8+ T cells sorted from blood. All receptors derive from a man between 18 and 35 years old in good health.

The chain has TRBV10-2 and TRBJ2-7; D possibly corresponds to TRBD2 (5 bases). The CDR3 consists of 13 residues. In germline, CDR1 is WSHSY, CDR2 SAAADI. The ends were cut back, 8 bases at V and 4 bases at J, with 15 bases in the middle. CDR3 amino acids: CASWGEVSYEQYF. In DNA, the CDR3 is TGCGCCAGCTGGGGAGAAGTGAGTTACGAGCAGTACTTC.

The chain joins TRBV29-1 to TRBJ2-5; D remains ambiguous. CDR1 is SQVTM, CDR2 ANQGSEA, per germline. This CDR3 spans 12 amino acids. The V gene lost 3 bases and the J gene lost 2 bases, with 7 bases spanning the gap. CDR3 amino acids: CSVEGRQETQYF. In DNA form, the CDR3 reads TGCAGCGTTGAGGGCCGTCAAGAGACCCAGTACTTC.

V gene TRBV5-1 combines with J gene TRBJ2-2; 14 bases match TRBD2. V lost 8 bases to trimming and J lost 5 bases; unmatched junction nucleotides: 8. The length of the CDR3 is 16 residues. Germline-derived CDR1 and CDR2 are SGHRS and YFSETQ. CDR3 region: CARGIGLAGGTGELFF. In DNA, the CDR3 is TGCGCCAGGGGAATTGGACTAGCGGGAGGAACCGGGGAGCTGTTTTTT.

The CDR3 DNA sequence: TGTGCCAGCGCCCTCGGGACCCTCTATGGCTACACCTTC. Its translation is CASALGTLYGYTF. V usage is TRBV6-5 and J usage is TRBJ1-2, with D perhaps matching TRBD1 (5 bases). CDR1 is MNHEY and CDR2 is SVGAGI in the germline V gene. The V end lost 8 bases, the J end lost 4 bases, and 14 bases lay between the germline ends. This CDR3 is built from 13 residues.

This sequence joins TRBV27 and TRBJ2-1; tentatively, D is TRBD2 (6 bases). Germline V gives CDR1 MNHEY, CDR2 SMNVEV (reference sequence). With 6 bases removed from V and 8 bases from J, the gap between germline ends came to 14 bases. The CDR3 consists of 13 residues. Here the CDR3 reads CASRPLATYEQFF. Written as DNA, the CDR3 is TGTGCCAGCAGGCCGCTAGCGACCTATGAGCAGTTCTTC.

This rearrangement joins TRBV9 to TRBJ2-5; no reliable D call. Germline CDR1 and CDR2: SGDLS and YYNGEE. Trimming pared 0 bases from V and 5 bases from J, leaving 14 bases between. The CDR3 sequence is 15 residues long. The CDR3 sequence is CASSVESNNGETQYF. The CDR3 DNA is TGTGCCAGCAGCGTAGAATCCAACAACGGGGAGACCCAGTACTTC.

CDR3 sequence: CASRWTGAYEQYF. DNA of the CDR3: TGTGCCAGCAGGTGGACAGGGGCCTACGAGCAGTACTTC. The chain has TRBV27 and TRBJ2-7; 9 bases map to TRBD1. J lost 2 bases, V lost 6 bases, and 2 bases had no gene match. Germline CDR1 reads MNHEY; CDR2 reads SMNVEV (reference sequence). The CDR3 sequence is 13 residues long.